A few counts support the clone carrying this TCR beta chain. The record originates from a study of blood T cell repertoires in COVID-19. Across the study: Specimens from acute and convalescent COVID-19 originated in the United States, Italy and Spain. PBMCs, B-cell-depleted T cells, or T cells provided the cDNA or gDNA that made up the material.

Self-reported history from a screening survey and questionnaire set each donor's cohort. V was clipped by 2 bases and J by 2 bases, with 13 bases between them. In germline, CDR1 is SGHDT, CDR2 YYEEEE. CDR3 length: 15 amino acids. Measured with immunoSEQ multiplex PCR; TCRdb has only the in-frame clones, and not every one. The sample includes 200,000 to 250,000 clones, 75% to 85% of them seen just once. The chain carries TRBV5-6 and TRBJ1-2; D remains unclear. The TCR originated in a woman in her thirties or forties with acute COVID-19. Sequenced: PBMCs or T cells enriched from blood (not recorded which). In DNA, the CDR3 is TGTGCCAGCAGCTTCGGCCCGACGGAGAACTATGGCTACACCTTC. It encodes CASSFGPTENYGYTF.